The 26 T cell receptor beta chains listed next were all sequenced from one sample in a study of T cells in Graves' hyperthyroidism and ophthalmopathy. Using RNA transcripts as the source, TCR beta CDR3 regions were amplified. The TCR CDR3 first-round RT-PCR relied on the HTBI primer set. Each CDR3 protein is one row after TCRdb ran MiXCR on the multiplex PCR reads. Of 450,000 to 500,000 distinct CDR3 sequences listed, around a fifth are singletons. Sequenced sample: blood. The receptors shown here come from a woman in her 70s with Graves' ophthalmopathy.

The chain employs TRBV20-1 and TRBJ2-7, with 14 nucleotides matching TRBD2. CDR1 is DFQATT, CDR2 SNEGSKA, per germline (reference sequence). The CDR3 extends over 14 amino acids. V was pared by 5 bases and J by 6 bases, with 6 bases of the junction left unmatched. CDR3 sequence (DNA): TGCAGTGCTGTCCGACTAGCGGGAGGGCTCGAGCAGTACTTC. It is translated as CSAVRLAGGLEQYF.

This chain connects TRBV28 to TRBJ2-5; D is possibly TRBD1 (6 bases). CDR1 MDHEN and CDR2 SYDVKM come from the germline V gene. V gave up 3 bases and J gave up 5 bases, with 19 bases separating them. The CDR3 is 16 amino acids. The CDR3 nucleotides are TGTGCCAGCAGTTTGATAGTGACAGGCCTTATGGAGACCCAGTACTTC. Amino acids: CASSLIVTGLMETQYF.

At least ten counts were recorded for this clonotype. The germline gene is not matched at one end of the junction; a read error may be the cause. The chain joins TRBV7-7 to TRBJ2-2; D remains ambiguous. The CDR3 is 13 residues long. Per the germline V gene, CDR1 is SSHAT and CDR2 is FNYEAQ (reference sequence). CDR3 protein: CASSLASSGELFF. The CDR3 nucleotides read TGTGCTAGCAGCTTAGCTTCGAGCGGGGAGCTGTTTTTT. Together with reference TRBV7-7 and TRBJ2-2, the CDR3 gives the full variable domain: GAGVSQSPRYKVTKRGQDVTLRCDPISSHATLYWYQQALGQGPEFLTYFNYEAQPDKSGLPSDRFSAERPEGSISTLTIQRTEQRDSAMYRCASSLASSGELFFGEGSRLTVL.

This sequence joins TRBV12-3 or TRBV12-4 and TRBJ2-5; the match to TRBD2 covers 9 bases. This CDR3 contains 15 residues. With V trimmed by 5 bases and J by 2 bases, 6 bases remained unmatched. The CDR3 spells CASSTLAGPQETQYF. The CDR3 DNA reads TGTGCCAGCAGTACCCTAGCGGGACCTCAAGAGACCCAGTACTTC.

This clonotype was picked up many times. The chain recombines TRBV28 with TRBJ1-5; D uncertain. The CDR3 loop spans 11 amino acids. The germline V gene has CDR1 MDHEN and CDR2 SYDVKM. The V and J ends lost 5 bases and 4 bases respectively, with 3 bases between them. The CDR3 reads CASSANQPQHF. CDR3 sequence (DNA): TGTGCCAGCAGTGCTAATCAGCCCCAGCATTTT. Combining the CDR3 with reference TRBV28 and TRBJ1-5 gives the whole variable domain DVKVTQSSRYLVKRTGEKVFLECVQDMDHENMFWYRQDPGLGLRLIYFSYDVKMKEKGDIPEGYSVSREKKERFSLILESASTNQTSMYLCASSANQPQHFGDGTRLSIL.

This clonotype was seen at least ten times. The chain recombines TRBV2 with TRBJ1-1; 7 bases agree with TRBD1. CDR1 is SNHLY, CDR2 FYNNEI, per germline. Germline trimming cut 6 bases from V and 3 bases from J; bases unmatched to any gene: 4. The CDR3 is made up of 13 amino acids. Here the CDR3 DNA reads TGTGCCAGCAGCGGGACAGCTTACACTGAAGCTTTCTTT. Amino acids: CASSGTAYTEAFF. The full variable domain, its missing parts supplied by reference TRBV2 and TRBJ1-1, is EPEVTQTPSHQVTQMGQEVILRCVPISNHLYFYWYRQILGQKVEFLVSFYNNEISEKSEIFDDQFSVERPDGSNFTLKIRSTKLEDSAMYFCASSGTAYTEAFFGQGTRLTVV.

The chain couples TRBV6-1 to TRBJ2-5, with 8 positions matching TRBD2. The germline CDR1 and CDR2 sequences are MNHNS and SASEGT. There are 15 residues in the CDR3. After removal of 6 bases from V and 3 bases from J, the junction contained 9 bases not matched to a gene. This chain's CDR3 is CASRGFSGTKETQYF. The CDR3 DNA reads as TGTGCCAGCAGGGGATTTAGCGGGACCAAAGAGACCCAGTACTTC.

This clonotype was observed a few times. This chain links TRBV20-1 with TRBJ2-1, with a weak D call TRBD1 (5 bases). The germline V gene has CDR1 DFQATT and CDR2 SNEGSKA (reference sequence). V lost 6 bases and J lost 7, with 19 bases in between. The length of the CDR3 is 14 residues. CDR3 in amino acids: CSAQGVLARNEQFF. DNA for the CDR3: TGCAGTGCCCAAGGGGTCCTTGCGAGGAATGAGCAGTTCTTC.

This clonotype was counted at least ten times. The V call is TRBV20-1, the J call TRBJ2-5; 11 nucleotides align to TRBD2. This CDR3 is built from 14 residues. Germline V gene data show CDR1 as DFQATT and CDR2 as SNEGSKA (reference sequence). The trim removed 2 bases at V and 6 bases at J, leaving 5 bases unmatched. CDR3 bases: TGCAGTGCTAGACTGTCTAGCGGGAGGCAGACCCAGTACTTC. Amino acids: CSARLSSGRQTQYF.

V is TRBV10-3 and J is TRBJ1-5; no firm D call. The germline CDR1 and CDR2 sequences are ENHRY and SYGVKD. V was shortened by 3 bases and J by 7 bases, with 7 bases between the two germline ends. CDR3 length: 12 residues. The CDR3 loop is CAISDIGQPQHF. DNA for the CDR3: TGTGCCATCAGTGACATCGGGCAGCCCCAGCATTTT.

The CDR3: CASSKKSLHF. CDR3 sequence (DNA): TGTGCCAGCAGCAAGAAGTCCCTCCACTTT. The rearrangement uses TRBV12-3 or TRBV12-4 and TRBJ1-6; D not certain. CDR3 length: 10 amino acids. Trimming stripped 6 bases from V and 14 bases from J, with 8 bases between.

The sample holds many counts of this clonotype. This CDR3 reads CASSLRDSLEAFF. The CDR3 DNA is TGTGCCAGCAGCCTTCGGGACAGCCTCGAAGCTTTCTTT. This chain connects TRBV3-1 to TRBJ1-1, with TRBD1 matching 7 bases. CDR1 and CDR2 from the germline V gene are LGHDT and YNNKEL (reference sequence). The CDR3 sequence is 13 residues long. V lost 4 bases to trimming and J lost 8 bases; unmatched junction nucleotides: 7.

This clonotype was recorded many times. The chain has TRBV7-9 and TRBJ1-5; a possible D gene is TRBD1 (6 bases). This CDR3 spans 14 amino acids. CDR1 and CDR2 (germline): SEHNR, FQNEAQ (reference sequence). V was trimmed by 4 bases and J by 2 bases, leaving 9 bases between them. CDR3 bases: TGTGCCAGCAGCTGGGCAGGGGGCAATCAGCCCCAGCATTTT. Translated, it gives CASSWAGGNQPQHF.

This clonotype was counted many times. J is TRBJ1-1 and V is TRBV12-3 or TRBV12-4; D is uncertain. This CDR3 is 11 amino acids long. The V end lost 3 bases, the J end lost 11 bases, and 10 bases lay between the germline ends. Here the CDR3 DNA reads TGTGCCAGCAGTTTGGTACTGGGTGCTTTCTTT. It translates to CASSLVLGAFF.

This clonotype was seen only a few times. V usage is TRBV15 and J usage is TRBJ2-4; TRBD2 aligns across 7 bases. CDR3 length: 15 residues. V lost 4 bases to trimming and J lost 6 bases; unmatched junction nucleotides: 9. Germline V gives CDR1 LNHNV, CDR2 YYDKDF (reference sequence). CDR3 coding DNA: TGTGCCACCAGCAATTGGGACGGGGAGGGAAACATTCAGTACTTC. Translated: CATSNWDGEGNIQYF.

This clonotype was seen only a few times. CDR3 nucleotide sequence: TGTGCCAGCAGCCCTACAGAGGGCGAAAAACTGTTTTTT. Translating gives CASSPTEGEKLFF. V gene TRBV3-1 combines with J gene TRBJ1-4; D call uncertain. Germline V gene lookup returns CDR1 LGHDT and CDR2 YNNKEL (reference sequence). With 4 bases removed from V and 8 bases from J, the gap between germline ends came to 11 bases. This CDR3 comprises 13 residues. Variable domain in full (rest from reference TRBV3-1 and TRBJ1-4): DTAVSQTPKYLVTQMGNDKSIKCEQNLGHDTMYWYKQDSKKFLKIMFSYNNKELIINETVPNRFSPKSPDKAHLNLHINSLELGDSAVYFCASSPTEGEKLFFGSGTQLSVL.

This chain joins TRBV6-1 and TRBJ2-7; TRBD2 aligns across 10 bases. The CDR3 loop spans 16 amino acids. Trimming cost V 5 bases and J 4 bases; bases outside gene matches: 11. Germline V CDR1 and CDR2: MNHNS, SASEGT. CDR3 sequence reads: CASSYPPSGSRYEQYF. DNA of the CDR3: TGTGCCAGCAGTTATCCTCCTAGCGGGAGCCGATACGAGCAGTACTTC.

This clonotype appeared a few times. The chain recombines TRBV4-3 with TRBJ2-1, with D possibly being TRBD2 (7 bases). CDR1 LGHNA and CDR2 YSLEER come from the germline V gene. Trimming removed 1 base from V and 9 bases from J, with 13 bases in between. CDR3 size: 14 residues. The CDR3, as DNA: TGCGCCAGCAGCCAAGCGGCGGGGGCGAGTGAGCAGTTCTTC. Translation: CASSQAAGASEQFF.

The CDR3 protein is CASSPSGLAGSDTQYF. The CDR3 DNA follows: TGTGCCAGCAGCCCTTCGGGACTAGCGGGGTCAGATACGCAGTATTTT. This rearrangement joins TRBV7-8 to TRBJ2-3, with 13 bases identical to TRBD2. Germline V gene lookup returns CDR1 SGHVS and CDR2 FQNEAQ. This CDR3 contains 16 residues. V shed 5 bases and J 4 bases; nucleotides not matched to a gene: 6.

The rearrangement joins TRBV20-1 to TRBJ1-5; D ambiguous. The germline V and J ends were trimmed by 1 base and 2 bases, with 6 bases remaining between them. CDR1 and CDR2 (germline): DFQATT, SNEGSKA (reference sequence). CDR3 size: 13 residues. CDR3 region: CSARGSGNQPQHF. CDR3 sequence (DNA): TGCAGTGCTAGAGGGTCAGGCAATCAGCCCCAGCATTTT.

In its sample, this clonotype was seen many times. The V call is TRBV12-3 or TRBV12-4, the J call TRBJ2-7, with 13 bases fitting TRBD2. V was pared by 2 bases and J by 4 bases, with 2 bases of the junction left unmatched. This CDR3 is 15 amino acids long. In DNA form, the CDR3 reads TGTGCCAGCAGTTTAACTAGCGGGAGGGCTTACGAGCAGTACTTC. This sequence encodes CASSLTSGRAYEQYF.

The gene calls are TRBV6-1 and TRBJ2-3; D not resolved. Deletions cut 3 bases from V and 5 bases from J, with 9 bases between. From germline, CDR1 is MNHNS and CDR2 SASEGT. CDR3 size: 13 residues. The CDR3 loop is CASSEGNGDTQYF. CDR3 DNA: TGTGCCAGCAGTGAGGGGAACGGAGATACGCAGTATTTT.

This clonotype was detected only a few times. DNA of the CDR3: TGTGCCAGCAGCGTAGCGGTCCAAGAGACCCAGTACTTC. Residues: CASSVAVQETQYF. The rearrangement joins TRBV9 to TRBJ2-5; D uncertain. CDR1 is SGDLS and CDR2 is YYNGEE in the germline V gene. The V end was cut by 0 bases, the J end by 1 base, with 4 bases between. The CDR3 length is 13 residues.

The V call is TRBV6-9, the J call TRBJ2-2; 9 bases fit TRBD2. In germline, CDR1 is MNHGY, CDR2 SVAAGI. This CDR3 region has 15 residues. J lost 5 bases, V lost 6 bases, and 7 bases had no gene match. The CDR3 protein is CASSYLAGKTGELFF. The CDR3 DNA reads TGTGCCAGCAGCTACCTAGCGGGAAAGACCGGGGAGCTGTTTTTT.

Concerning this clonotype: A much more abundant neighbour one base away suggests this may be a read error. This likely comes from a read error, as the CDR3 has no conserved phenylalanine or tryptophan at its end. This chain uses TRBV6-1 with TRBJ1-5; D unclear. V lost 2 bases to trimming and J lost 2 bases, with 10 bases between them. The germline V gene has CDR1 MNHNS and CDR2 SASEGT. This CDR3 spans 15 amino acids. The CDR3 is CASSEYPNRNQPQHL. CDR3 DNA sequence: TGTGCCAGCAGTGAATATCCGAACCGCAATCAGCCCCAGCATCTT.

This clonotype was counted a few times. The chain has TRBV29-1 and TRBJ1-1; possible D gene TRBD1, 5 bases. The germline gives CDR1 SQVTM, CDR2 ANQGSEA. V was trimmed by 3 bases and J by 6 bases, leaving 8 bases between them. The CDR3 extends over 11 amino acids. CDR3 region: CSVEGPSEAFF. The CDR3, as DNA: TGCAGCGTTGAGGGGCCGTCTGAAGCTTTCTTT.